Below are 21 T cell receptor beta chains sequenced from a single sample in a study of T cell repertoires in aging, cancer and after chemotherapy. Rearranged V-D-J TRB sequences were amplified with a mixed TRB-A/B primer pool. TCRdb re-called the multiplex PCR reads with MiXCR, one entry per CDR3 protein. The sample holds several thousand distinct CDR3 sequences, around 50% seen once. Peripheral blood genomic DNA, not sorted cells or RNA, was the template. The source material was blood. The receptors here all came from a human donor with a solid tumor.

V gene TRBV5-4 combines with J gene TRBJ1-6, with D possibly being TRBD1 (5 bases). The germline V gene encodes CDR1 SGHNT and CDR2 YYREEE (reference sequence). There are 15 residues in the CDR3. V was shortened by 3 bases and J by 4 bases, with 11 bases between the two germline ends. CDR3 sequence reads: CASSSQTAYNSPLHF. The CDR3 nucleotides read TGTGCCAGCAGCTCCCAGACAGCGTATAATTCACCCCTCCACTTT.

The chain joins TRBV7-2 to TRBJ2-1, with D possibly being TRBD2 (5 bases). From germline, CDR1 is SGHTA and CDR2 FQGNSA. V was shortened by 6 bases and J by 0 bases, with 9 bases between the two germline ends. The CDR3 spans 14 residues. The CDR3 region is CASSSSFSYNEQFF. The CDR3 DNA reads as TGTGCCAGCAGTTCTAGCTTCTCCTACAATGAGCAGTTCTTC. Supplemented by reference TRBV7-2 and TRBJ2-1, the full variable domain reads GAGVSQSPSNKVTEKGKDVELRCDPISGHTALYWYRQSLGQGLEFLIYFQGNSAPDKSGLPSDRFSAERTGGSVSTLTIQRTQQEDSAVYLCASSSSFSYNEQFFGPGTRLTVL.

This chain connects TRBV28 to TRBJ2-3, with D tentatively TRBD1 or TRBD2 (6 bases each). This CDR3 has 16 residues. Trimming stripped 4 bases from V and 4 bases from J, with 18 bases between. The germline V gene encodes CDR1 MDHEN and CDR2 SYDVKM. CDR3 in DNA: TGTGCCAGCAGTTCTACCGGAGGGGGTGAAGCAGATACGCAGTATTTT. It yields the protein CASSSTGGGEADTQYF.

This clonotype was counted once. The CDR3 loop is CASSLVGGLTNYGYTF. For the CDR3, the DNA is TGTGCCAGCAGCTTAGTCGGCGGCCTTACTAACTATGGCTACACCTTC. The chain recombines TRBV7-9 with TRBJ1-2, with unresolved D. V lost 1 base and J 0 bases, leaving 12 bases between the germline ends. There are 16 residues in the CDR3. Germline CDR1 and CDR2: SEHNR and FQNEAQ (reference sequence). The complete variable domain, with remaining parts taken from reference TRBV7-9 and TRBJ1-2, reads DTGVSQNPRHKITKRGQNVTFRCDPISEHNRLYWYRQTLGQGPEFLTYFQNEAQLEKSRLLSDRFSAERPKGSFSTLEIQRTEQGDSAMYLCASSLVGGLTNYGYTFGSGTRLTVV.

This clonotype was seen only a few times. The CDR3 DNA follows: TGTGCCTGGAGTCGGGGGCGGGAGAACACTGAAGCTTTCTTT. Translated, it gives CAWSRGRENTEAFF. This rearrangement joins TRBV30 to TRBJ1-1, with TRBD1 as a possible D gene (6 bases). CDR1 and CDR2 (germline): GTSNPN, SVGIG (reference sequence). The V end was cut by 2 bases, the J end by 1 base, with 11 bases between. CDR3 length: 14 amino acids.

V is TRBV24-1 and J is TRBJ1-5; the match to TRBD1 covers 9 bases. Per the germline V gene, CDR1 is KGHDR and CDR2 is SFDVKD. Trimming at V came to 5 bases and at J to 6 bases, leaving 10 bases not matched to a gene. The CDR3 runs to 16 residues. The DNA of the CDR3 is TGTGCCACCAGTGCCACAGGGGTGACAGGGGGTCAGCCCCAGCATTTT. Its translation: CATSATGVTGGQPQHF.

In its sample, this clonotype was seen once. The V gene is TRBV5-8, the J gene TRBJ1-6; no definite D call. The CDR3 runs to 16 residues. Germline V CDR1 and CDR2: SGHTS, YDEGEE. The ends were cut back, 4 bases at V and 6 bases at J, with 17 bases in the middle. CDR3 loop: CASSPLVRSGNSPLHF. In DNA form, the CDR3 reads TGTGCCAGCAGCCCGCTAGTCAGGAGTGGTAATTCACCCCTCCACTTT.

The rearrangement joins TRBV19 to TRBJ1-5; 7 positions agree with TRBD1. V was clipped by 7 bases and J by 7 bases; unmatched bases: 16. Germline lookup yields CDR1 LNHDA and CDR2 SQIVND (reference sequence). This CDR3 region has 16 residues. CDR3 amino acids: CASTKGPGQWEQPQHF. The CDR3 DNA is TGTGCCAGTACCAAAGGACCGGGACAGTGGGAGCAGCCCCAGCATTTT.

In its sample, this clonotype was seen a few times. The gene calls are TRBV20-1 and TRBJ2-7; 7 nucleotides agree with TRBD2. Germline V gene lookup returns CDR1 DFQATT and CDR2 SNEGSKA (reference sequence). Trimming cost V 6 bases and J 6 bases; bases outside gene matches: 5. This CDR3 has 11 amino acids. CDR3 nucleotide sequence: TGCAGTGCGCTCGGGGGGAGCGAGCAGTACTTC. As protein: CSALGGSEQYF.

V is TRBV25-1 and J is TRBJ2-7; possibly TRBD1 for D (6 bases). Trimming removed 2 bases at V and 0 bases at J, with 11 bases between. The CDR3 totals 15 residues. Germline CDR1 MGHDK, CDR2 SYGVNS. CDR3 in amino acids: CASSEIQDSSYEQYF. As DNA, the CDR3 is TGTGCCAGCAGTGAAATCCAGGACAGCTCCTACGAGCAGTACTTC.

V and J are TRBV28 and TRBJ2-7, with a possible D match to TRBD1 (5 bases). The CDR3 extends over 14 amino acids. With 7 bases removed from V and 6 bases from J, the gap between germline ends came to 19 bases. Germline values: CDR1 MDHEN, CDR2 SYDVKM. The CDR3 here is CASTPHDSTGEQYF. Here the CDR3 DNA reads TGTGCCAGCACCCCACATGACAGTACTGGCGAGCAGTACTTC.

The chain couples TRBV20-1 to TRBJ2-3; 8 nucleotides match TRBD2. The germline CDR1 and CDR2 sequences are DFQATT and SNEGSKA (reference sequence). The CDR3 spans 15 residues. J was trimmed by 0 bases and V by 6 bases; bases with no gene match: 8. CDR3 DNA: TGCAGTGCACCGGAACTAGCGGTTAGCACAGATACGCAGTATTTT. It encodes CSAPELAVSTDTQYF.

The chain employs TRBV18 and TRBJ1-2; D is uncertain. The germline V and J ends were trimmed by 6 bases and 2 bases, with 19 bases remaining between them. Per germline, CDR1 KGHSH and CDR2 LQKENI. The CDR3 runs to 16 residues. This chain's CDR3 is CASSPTASDGNYGYTF. For the CDR3, the DNA is TGTGCCAGCTCTCCCACCGCCTCTGACGGGAACTATGGCTACACCTTC.

This clonotype was recorded once. The rearrangement links TRBV6-2 or TRBV6-3 to TRBJ1-3; D not resolved. V was trimmed by 3 bases and J by 4 bases, leaving 13 bases between them. The CDR3 has 15 amino acids. Germline V gene lookup returns CDR1 MNHEY and CDR2 SVGEGT. CDR3 DNA: TGTGCCAGCAGTTATCCTCCCGGGTCCGGAAACACCATATATTTT. Its protein is CASSYPPGSGNTIYF.

The chain links TRBV4-1 to TRBJ2-3; the match to TRBD2 covers 8 bases. Germline trimming cut 4 bases from V and 1 base from J; bases unmatched to any gene: 7. Germline V gives CDR1 MGHRA, CDR2 YSYEKL. CDR3 length equals 16 residues. The CDR3 nucleotides are TGCGCCAGCAGCCTCTCCGAAGCGGGGGGCACAGATACGCAGTATTTT. Its protein is CASSLSEAGGTDTQYF.

In this sample, this clonotype turned up once. This chain connects TRBV20-1 to TRBJ2-7, with D hard to call. The CDR3 length is 11 residues. Germline V gives CDR1 DFQATT, CDR2 SNEGSKA (reference sequence). V was pared by 2 bases and J by 4 bases, with 6 bases between. The CDR3 sequence is CSARNGYEQYF. The CDR3, as DNA: TGCAGTGCTAGAAACGGGTACGAGCAGTACTTC.

For the CDR3, the DNA is TGCGCCAGCAGCTTTGAGGGCAATCAGCCCCAGCATTTT. It translates to CASSFEGNQPQHF. This chain connects TRBV5-1 to TRBJ1-5; the D is unclear. Germline-derived CDR1 and CDR2 are SGHRS and YFSETQ. CDR3 length: 13 amino acids. Trimming took off 2 bases at V and 2 bases at J, with 5 bases between the two ends.

The V and J genes are TRBV10-2 and TRBJ2-3; D is possibly TRBD1 (6 bases). The CDR3 runs 13 residues. Trimming took off 8 bases at V and 5 bases at J, with 14 bases between the two ends. Germline V gene sequence: CDR1 WSHSY, CDR2 SAAADI. This chain's CDR3 is CASGGGRGDTQYF. The DNA of the CDR3 is TGCGCCAGCGGGGGCGGAAGGGGAGATACGCAGTATTTT.

The chain recombines TRBV6-6 with TRBJ1-2, with D perhaps TRBD1 (6 bases). Germline assignment: CDR1 MNHNY and CDR2 SVGAGI (reference sequence). V shed 11 bases and J shed 3 bases, with 16 bases lying between them. This CDR3 region has 13 residues. The CDR3 reads CAGKAGADYGYTF. CDR3 DNA: TGTGCCGGAAAGGCAGGGGCGGACTATGGCTACACCTTC.

V gene TRBV7-2 combines with J gene TRBJ2-5; TRBD1 matches 10 bases. Germline V gene data show CDR1 as SGHTA and CDR2 as FQGNSA. J gave up 5 bases and V 5 bases, and 8 bases lay outside the gene matches. CDR3 length equals 15 residues. The CDR3 protein is CASSDGTGAGETQYF. The DNA of the CDR3 is TGTGCCAGCAGCGACGGGACAGGGGCCGGTGAGACCCAGTACTTC.

This clonotype has a handful of counts. This chain uses TRBV12-3 or TRBV12-4 with TRBJ2-2, with 8 bases identical to TRBD2. The CDR3 extends over 14 amino acids. Germline trimming cut 6 bases from V and 4 bases from J; bases unmatched to any gene: 4. In DNA, the CDR3 is TGTGCCAGCAGCATAACTAGCGGCACCGGGGAGCTGTTTTTT. Translating it yields CASSITSGTGELFF.